This is a list of T cell receptor beta chains from one sample in a study of blood T cell repertoires in COVID-19. Using immunoSEQ multiplex PCR, the repertoire was profiled, and TCRdb retains in-frame clones only, with some absent. The table has a few hundred thousand clones, around 89% seen once. The source material was PBMCs or T cells enriched from blood (not recorded which). The receptors derive from a woman in her thirties or forties who had recovered from COVID-19. CDR3s include the opening cysteine and the closing phenylalanine or tryptophan. A D gene is named only where the DNA matches it firmly. Clone size is not always given. Where it is, it says once, few, many or a class for expanded clones.

TRBD2 TRBJ2-3 . TRBV4-3 TGCGCCAGCAGCCAAGTGGGACTAGCGGGAGAAGATACGCAGTATTTT CASSQVGLAGEDTQYF
. TRBJ1-2 . TRBV9 TGTGCCAGCAGCGCACGGACTGCCTATGGCTACACCTTC CASSARTAYGYTF
. TRBJ2-1 . TRBV27 TGTGCCAGCAGTTTTGGCAGACAGTTCTTC CASSFGRQFF
TRBD1 TRBJ1-4 . TRBV4-1 TGCGCCAGCAGTAGGACAGGAACTAATGAAAAACTGTTTTTT CASSRTGTNEKLFF
. TRBJ2-2 . TRBV7-9 TGTGCCAGCAGCCTCCGGGACTTAAACACCGGGGAGCTGTTTTTT CASSLRDLNTGELFF
. TRBJ2-7 . TRBV12-3/TRBV12-4 TGTGCCAGCAGTTGGGACTTCTACGAGCAGTACTTC CASSWDFYEQYF
. TRBJ1-3 . TRBV7-9 TGTGCCAGCAGCTCCTCCGGGGGGTCAGGAAACACCATATATTTT CASSSSGGSGNTIYF
. TRBJ2-7 . TRBV13 TGTGCCAGCAGCTTAGGCGGGAGTTTGAGGGAGCAGTACTTC CASSLGGSLREQYF
. TRBJ1-4 . TRBV21-1 TGTGCCAGCAGCAAAGGGGGGGACAGCCAACTCTTCACAGAAAAACTGTTTTTT CASSKGGDSQLFTEKLFF
TRBD1 TRBJ1-1 . TRBV28 TGTGCCAGCAGCCAACAGGGGGCCTCGAACACTGAAGCTTTCTTT CASSQQGASNTEAFF
TRBD2 TRBJ2-7 . TRBV25-1 TGTGCCAGCATGAGGGGCGGGAGTCGTCGAACCTACGAGCAGTACTTC CASMRGGSRRTYEQYF
TRBD1 TRBJ1-2 . TRBV13 TGTGCCAGCAGCTTACGGTCGCTCAGGGGGGTCTATGGCTACACCTTC CASSLRSLRGVYGYTF
. TRBJ2-3 . TRBV5-4 TGTGCCAGCAGCTTGGCGCCTTTAGAAGATACGCAGTATTTT CASSLAPLEDTQYF
TRBD1 TRBJ1-1 . TRBV6-5 TGTGCCAGCAGTTTTCAGGGGGCGAGGGGCACTGAAGCTTTCTTT CASSFQGARGTEAFF
. TRBJ2-1 . TRBV12-3/TRBV12-4 TGTGCCAGCAGGAGGAGGGAGAATGAGCAGTTCTTC CASRRRENEQFF
TRBD1 TRBJ2-7 . TRBV27 TGTGCCAGCAGTTTCCAGACAGGGTTGTACGAGCAGTACTTC CASSFQTGLYEQYF
. TRBJ2-5 . TRBV11-3 TGTGCCAGCAGCCCCCGCGGGTTCGGGGAGACCCAGTACTTC CASSPRGFGETQYF
TRBD2 TRBJ2-5 . TRBV29-1 TGCAGCGCCTGGGGGACTAGCGGAGAAACCCAAGAGACCCAGTACTTC CSAWGTSGETQETQYF
. TRBJ1-4 . TRBV18 TGTGCCAGCTCACGGACAGAGCAGGGCGCAACTAATGAAAAACTGTTTTTT CASSRTEQGATNEKLFF
. TRBJ1-1 . TRBV7-9 TGTGCCAGCAGCTCCCCCGGGGGGAAAATGAACACTGAAGCTTTCTTT CASSSPGGKMNTEAFF
. TRBJ1-3 . TRBV7-9 TGTGCCAGCAGCCCCGGCGGGGTGAACACCATATATTTT CASSPGGVNTIYF
TRBD1 TRBJ1-1 . TRBV7-8 TGTGCCAGCAGCTTAGACGAGGACAGGATCTCTGAAGCTTTCTTT CASSLDEDRISEAFF
. TRBJ2-7 . TRBV11-1 TGTGCCAGCAGCCACCCTGGAGGCTACGAGCAGTACTTC CASSHPGGYEQYF
. TRBJ2-1 . TRBV9 TGTGCCAGCAGCGTAGGGCAAGCTAGGAATGAGCAGTTCTTC CASSVGQARNEQFF
TRBD1 TRBJ2-7 . TRBV6-5 TGTGCCAGCAGTTACGGGGGACAGGCCTACGAGCAGTACTTC CASSYGGQAYEQYF
. TRBJ1-3 once TRBV7-2 TGTGCCAGCAGCTTAGTGGTGAGCTCTGGAAACACCATATATTTT CASSLVVSSGNTIYF
TRBD2 TRBJ2-7 . TRBV6-1 TGTGCCAGCAGTGTCCGCCCTCTACTAGCGACCTCCTACGAGCAGTACTTC CASSVRPLLATSYEQYF
TRBD2 TRBJ2-5 . TRBV7-2 TGTGCCAGCGGAAGTTGGGGGGGGAGGCAAGAGACCCAGTACTTC CASGSWGGRQETQYF
TRBD1 TRBJ2-5 . TRBV12-3/TRBV12-4 TGTGCCAGCAGGCCGACAGGGGGGGAGACCCAGTACTTC CASRPTGGETQYF
TRBD1 TRBJ2-2 . TRBV28 TGTGCCAGCCCCCCTCCGGGACAGGGGGCGACGAACACCGGGGAGCTGTTTTTT CASPPPGQGATNTGELFF
. TRBJ2-3 . TRBV9 TGTGCCAGCTCGGTCAACCCGTCGGGTGATACGCAGTATTTT CASSVNPSGDTQYF
. TRBJ1-2 . TRBV5-1 TGCGCCAGCAGCTTCGGGGGGTCCTATGGCTACACCTTC CASSFGGSYGYTF
. TRBJ2-7 . TRBV5-1 TGCGCCAGCAGCTCCGACACAGAGCAGTACTTC CASSSDTEQYF
. TRBJ1-1 once TRBV5-6 TGTGCCAGCAGCTTACCGCAGGGGAACACTGAAGCTTTCTTT CASSLPQGNTEAFF
. TRBJ1-1 few TRBV12-3/TRBV12-4 TGTGCCAGCAGCAGAACGAACACTGAAGCTTTCTTT CASSRTNTEAFF
. TRBJ2-2 . TRBV18 TGTGCCAGCTCACCCAGTGTGGGGGAGCTGTTTTTT CASSPSVGELFF
. TRBJ1-4 . TRBV19 TGTGCCAGTAGTAATTTTGTGCGTCATGAAAAACTGTTTTTT CASSNFVRHEKLFF
TRBD1 TRBJ1-2 . TRBV5-1 TGCGCCAGCAGGGATGGGACAGGGTTTGGCTACACCTTC CASRDGTGFGYTF
. TRBJ2-1 . TRBV30 TGTGCCTGGAGTACACTAGACAATGAGCAGTTCTTC CAWSTLDNEQFF
TRBD1 TRBJ1-4 . TRBV19 TGTGCCAGTAGTCGATCACCGGGACAGGGTAACGAAAAACTGTTTTTT CASSRSPGQGNEKLFF
. TRBJ1-4 once TRBV28 TGTGCCAGCTCGGAGGGACGTGAAAAACTGTTTTTT CASSEGREKLFF
TRBD2 TRBJ2-1 . TRBV5-1 TGCGCCAGCAGCTTAACGACTAGCGGGAGCTGGGATGAGCAGTTCTTC CASSLTTSGSWDEQFF
TRBD1 TRBJ1-3 . TRBV27 TGTGCCAGCAGTTCATTACAGGGGGGAGACTCTGGAAACACCATATATTTT CASSSLQGGDSGNTIYF
. TRBJ1-3 . TRBV19 TGTGCCAGTAGCGAACAGGGATCTGGAAACACCATATATTTT CASSEQGSGNTIYF
TRBD1 TRBJ2-2 few TRBV6-5 TGTGCCAGCGGACAGGGATCGAACACCGGGGAGCTGTTTTTT CASGQGSNTGELFF
. TRBJ2-3 . TRBV7-2 TGTGCCAGCAGCTTTGAGACTACCACAGATACGCAGTATTTT CASSFETTTDTQYF
TRBD1 TRBJ1-1 . TRBV18 TGTGCCAGCTCCCAACAGGGGGACACTGAAGCTTTCTTT CASSQQGDTEAFF
. TRBJ2-3 . TRBV11-3 TGTGCCAGCAGCTTAGATCCGAGCACAGATACGCAGTATTTT CASSLDPSTDTQYF
TRBD2 TRBJ2-5 . TRBV28 TGTGCCAGCAGCAGACTAGCGGGGGTTGCGGTGACCCAGTACTTC CASSRLAGVAVTQYF
. TRBJ2-7 once TRBV5-8 TGTGCCAGCAGCAGCAGGGGCGGCGGCTCCTACGAGCAGTACTTC CASSSRGGGSYEQYF
. TRBJ1-4 . TRBV24-1 TGTGCCCCCGCCTCGAGGTTAGACGAAAAACTGTTTTTT CAPASRLDEKLFF
. TRBJ1-3 . TRBV11-3 TGTGCCAGCAGCTTAGATCGGGGAACCCACTCTGGAAACACCATATATTTT CASSLDRGTHSGNTIYF
. TRBJ1-2 . TRBV15 TGTGCCACCAGCAGAGCGCACACTAACTATGGCTACACCTTC CATSRAHTNYGYTF
TRBD1 TRBJ2-7 . TRBV25-1 TGTGCCAGCGTAGAGACAGGGGGCGGATACGAGCAGTACTTC CASVETGGGYEQYF
. TRBJ1-3 few TRBV12-5 TGTGCTAGTGGTTTGGTACGCAGCTCTGGAAACACCATATATTTT CASGLVRSSGNTIYF
. TRBJ1-3 . TRBV15 TGTGCCACCAGCAGCGGGGTCCGACTCTCTGGAAACACCATATATTTT CATSSGVRLSGNTIYF